This T cell receptor beta chain appears in the sequencing data of a study of cytomegalovirus exposure and HLA in healthy donors. V was shortened by 10 bases and J by 1 base, with 18 bases between the two germline ends. CDR1 and CDR2 from the germline V gene are MNHEY and SVGAGI. The CDR3 consists of 15 residues. Notes on the study in general: In a later analysis, V- and J-gene trimming of beta chains associated with a DCLRE1C missense variant, replicated independently. Data from an earlier analysis indicated that most TCR beta V segments were productive either about 87% or about 30% of the time.

The study ran its PCR with 60 Vbeta and 13 Jbeta primers. Produced via immunoSEQ multiplex PCR; TCRdb's table is partial and in-frame only. The sample holds more than 95,000 clones, approximately 80% seen once. Comment on this clone: Its cognate antigen is unknown.

Material: PBMCs. V is TRBV6-5 and J is TRBJ2-3, with D possibly matching TRBD1 (6 bases). This TCR was sampled from a man in his thirties or forties in good health and CMV-seropositive. Here the CDR3 reads CATLSQGFGTDTQYF. The DNA for the CDR3 is TGTGCCACCTTATCACAGGGTTTCGGCACAGATACGCAGTATTTT.